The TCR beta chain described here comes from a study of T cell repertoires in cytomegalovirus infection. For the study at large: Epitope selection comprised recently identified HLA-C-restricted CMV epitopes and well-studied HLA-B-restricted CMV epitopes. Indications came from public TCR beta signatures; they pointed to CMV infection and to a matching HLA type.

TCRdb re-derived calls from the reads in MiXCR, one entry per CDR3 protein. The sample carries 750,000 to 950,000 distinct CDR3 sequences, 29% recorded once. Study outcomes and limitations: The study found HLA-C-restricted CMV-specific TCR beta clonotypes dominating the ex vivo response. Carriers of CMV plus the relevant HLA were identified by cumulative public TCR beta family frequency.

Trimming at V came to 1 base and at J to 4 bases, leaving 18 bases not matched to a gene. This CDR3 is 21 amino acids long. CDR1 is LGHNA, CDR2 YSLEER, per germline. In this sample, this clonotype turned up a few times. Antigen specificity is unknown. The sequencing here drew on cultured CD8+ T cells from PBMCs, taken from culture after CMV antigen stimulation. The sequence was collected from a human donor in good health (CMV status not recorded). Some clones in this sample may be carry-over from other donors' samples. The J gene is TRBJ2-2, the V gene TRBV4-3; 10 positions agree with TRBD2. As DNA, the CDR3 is TGCGCCAGCAGCCAAGTCATCGGAGGAGCGGGGGGGATTGGCGGCACCGGGGAGCTGTTTTTT. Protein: CASSQVIGGAGGIGGTGELFF.